This T cell receptor (beta chain) is drawn from a study of post-analysis software for immune sequencing data. V was clipped by 5 bases and J by 10 bases; unmatched bases: 9. Germline assignment: CDR1 SGHRS and CDR2 YFSETQ. The CDR3 is 13 residues long. Overall study findings and caveats: Multiple sclerosis patients showed significantly lower normalized Chao1 diversity than controls did. Five TRBV segments, including TRBV5-6, TRBV5-1 and TRBV20-1, were more frequent in patients than controls.

Concerning this clonotype itself: Its antigen is currently unknown.

TCR beta libraries were prepared from cDNA with unique molecular identifiers. MiXCR, applied by TCRdb to the PCR reads, yields one record per CDR3 protein. The table shows hundreds of thousands of distinct CDR3 sequences, with roughly 46% occurring only once. The sequencing input was blood. This TCR was sampled from a girl between 5 and 17 years old with multiple sclerosis. This sequence joins TRBV5-1 and TRBJ2-1; 7 bases match TRBD1. CDR3 DNA sequence: TGCGCCAGCAGAACAGGGGAAGAGTACGAGCAGTTCTTC. Translation: CASRTGEEYEQFF.